Listed below are T cell receptor beta chains from one sample, sequenced in a study of blood T cell repertoires in COVID-19. Sequencing used immunoSEQ multiplex PCR; TCRdb keeps in-frame clones, though not all of them. Of roughly 200,000 clones detected, about 88% appear once; the ten largest clones hold roughly 2.5%. Specimen: PBMCs or T cells enriched from blood (not recorded which). These receptors originate from a woman aged 30 to 39 who had recovered from COVID-19. Both conserved end residues are part of each CDR3. The D gene is left open where the match is weak. For some rows the clone size is stated as once, few or many, or as a class when expanded; others skip it.

j_gene | v_gene | abundance | d_gene | CDR3aa | CDR3nt
TRBJ1-6 | TRBV27 | - | TRBD1 | CASSSPTGFLYNSPLHF | TGTGCCAGCAGTTCTCCGACAGGGTTCCTTTATAATTCACCCCTCCACTTT
TRBJ2-1 | TRBV4-3 | - | - | CASSQDPTYNEQFF | TGCGCCAGCAGCCAAGATCCTACTTACAATGAGCAGTTCTTC
TRBJ1-2 | TRBV18 | - | - | CASSPNNQGNTNYGYTF | TGTGCCAGCTCACCTAATAACCAGGGAAACACTAACTATGGCTACACCTTC
TRBJ2-1 | TRBV6-5 | - | TRBD2 | CASSYGTSGEHEQFF | TGTGCCAGCAGTTATGGGACTAGCGGGGAACATGAGCAGTTCTTC
TRBJ1-1 | TRBV7-2 | - | TRBD1 | CASSLAGTENTEAFF | TGTGCCAGCAGCTTAGCCGGGACAGAGAACACTGAAGCTTTCTTT
TRBJ1-2 | TRBV11-2 | - | - | CASSLSPQDYGYTF | TGTGCCAGCAGCTTAAGTCCACAGGACTATGGCTACACCTTC
TRBJ1-1 | TRBV5-5 | - | TRBD1 | CASSLWTGDTEAFF | TGTGCCAGCAGCTTATGGACAGGGGACACTGAAGCTTTCTTT
TRBJ1-1 | TRBV6-5 | - | - | CASSRGGGTEAFF | TGTGCCAGCAGTCGAGGGGGGGGCACTGAAGCTTTCTTT
TRBJ2-1 | TRBV19 | - | TRBD1 | CASSTLDRARGEQFF | TGTGCCAGTAGTACCCTGGACAGGGCACGGGGTGAGCAGTTCTTC
TRBJ2-5 | TRBV7-9 | - | TRBD2 | CASSLGTSGKETQYF | TGTGCCAGCAGCTTAGGAACTAGCGGCAAAGAGACCCAGTACTTC
TRBJ2-5 | TRBV5-8 | few | - | CASSLGAGYF | TGTGCCAGCAGCTTGGGGGCCGGGTACTTC
TRBJ1-2 | TRBV6-5 | - | TRBD1 | CASKTGGYGYTF | TGTGCCAGCAAAACAGGGGGCTATGGCTACACCTTC
TRBJ2-7 | TRBV7-9 | - | TRBD1 | CASSLAGTGSSYEQYF | TGTGCCAGCAGCCTGGCCGGGACAGGGAGTTCCTACGAGCAGTACTTC
TRBJ1-6 | TRBV4-1 | - | - | CASSQPDSHNSPLHF | TGCGCCAGCAGCCAGCCGGACAGCCATAATTCACCCCTCCACTTT
TRBJ2-7 | TRBV2 | - | TRBD2 | CASSVAGGQLEEQYF | TGTGCCAGCAGCGTAGCGGGGGGCCAACTGGAAGAGCAGTACTTC
TRBJ1-5 | TRBV5-6 | - | - | CASSLGPGEPQHF | TGTGCCAGCAGTTTAGGACCGGGGGAGCCCCAGCATTTT
TRBJ1-5 | TRBV7-2 | - | TRBD1 | CASSLTGLEPQHF | TGTGCCAGCAGCTTGACAGGGTTAGAGCCCCAGCATTTT
TRBJ2-3 | TRBV7-3 | once | - | CASSHGGLTDTQYF | TGTGCCAGCAGCCACGGGGGTCTCACAGATACGCAGTATTTT
TRBJ2-7 | TRBV4-3 | - | TRBD1 | CASSRQWDRGRSYEQYF | TGCGCCAGCAGCCGCCAATGGGACAGGGGGAGATCCTACGAGCAGTACTTC
TRBJ2-7 | TRBV27 | - | - | CASSPGQISYEQYF | TGTGCCAGCAGTCCGGGACAAATCTCCTACGAGCAGTACTTC
TRBJ1-1 | TRBV19 | - | - | CASSLLPGLPNTEAFF | TGTGCCAGTAGTTTACTCCCGGGACTCCCGAACACTGAAGCTTTCTTT
TRBJ2-1 | TRBV13 | - | TRBD2 | CASSHSGGSSYNEQFF | TGTGCCAGCAGCCATAGCGGGGGGAGTTCCTACAATGAGCAGTTCTTC
TRBJ1-1 | TRBV4-3 | - | - | CASSHGGTNTEAFF | TGCGCCAGCAGCCATGGGGGCACCAACACTGAAGCTTTCTTT
TRBJ1-2 | TRBV6-5 | once | - | CASSYLTSTGYGYTF | TGTGCCAGCAGTTACTTAACTTCCACTGGCTATGGCTACACCTTC
TRBJ1-5 | TRBV24-1 | - | TRBD1 | CATSERGQADGNQPQHF | TGTGCCACCAGTGAAAGGGGACAGGCTGATGGCAATCAGCCCCAGCATTTT
TRBJ2-7 | TRBV21-1 | - | - | CASSKRVRGYEQYF | TGTGCCAGCAGCAAACGCGTCAGGGGCTACGAGCAGTACTTC
TRBJ1-2 | TRBV2 | - | TRBD1 | CARDRANGYTF | TGTGCCAGAGACAGGGCGAATGGCTACACCTTC
TRBJ2-5 | TRBV7-2 | - | - | CASSLSGGAQETQYF | TGTGCCAGCAGCTTATCAGGCGGGGCCCAAGAGACCCAGTACTTC
TRBJ1-4 | TRBV27 | - | TRBD1 | CASSSIGGTDEKLFF | TGTGCCAGCAGTTCCATCGGAGGGACAGATGAAAAACTGTTTTTT
TRBJ2-6 | TRBV29-1 | - | - | CSVKGEANVLTF | TGCAGCGTCAAGGGGGAGGCCAACGTCCTGACTTTC
TRBJ1-2 | TRBV12-3/TRBV12-4 | - | - | CASRKQGNYGYTF | TGTGCCAGCAGGAAGCAGGGTAACTATGGCTACACCTTC
TRBJ1-5 | TRBV7-2 | once | TRBD1 | CASSPTGQGGPQHF | TGTGCCAGCAGCCCGACGGGACAGGGTGGGCCCCAGCATTTT
TRBJ2-5 | TRBV18 | - | - | CASSPRGDQYQETQYF | TGTGCCAGCTCACCACGGGGGGACCAGTACCAAGAGACCCAGTACTTC
TRBJ2-7 | TRBV18 | - | - | CASSPFRGRYEQYF | TGTGCCAGCTCACCGTTCAGGGGACGATACGAGCAGTACTTC
TRBJ2-1 | TRBV4-2 | - | - | CASSQDPGVAYNEQFF | TGTGCCAGCAGCCAAGATCCGGGGGTAGCCTACAATGAGCAGTTCTTC
TRBJ2-1 | TRBV7-3 | - | - | CASSLMRGEYNEQFF | TGTGCCAGCAGCTTAATGCGGGGAGAATACAATGAGCAGTTCTTC
TRBJ1-5 | TRBV5-1 | - | - | CASSPDNNQPQHF | TGCGCCAGCAGTCCGGACAACAATCAGCCCCAGCATTTT
TRBJ1-1 | TRBV7-9 | - | - | CASSLSFTEAFF | TGTGCCAGCAGCTTATCGTTCACTGAAGCTTTCTTT
TRBJ2-7 | TRBV3-1/TRBV3-2 | - | - | CASAGPGNEQYF | TGTGCCAGCGCAGGGCCAGGAAACGAGCAGTACTTC
TRBJ2-5 | TRBV5-5 | - | - | CASSVLVGETQYF | TGTGCCAGCAGCGTACTAGTTGGAGAGACCCAGTACTTC
TRBJ1-2 | TRBV10-3 | - | TRBD1 | CAIKHGTANYGYTF | TGTGCCATCAAACACGGGACAGCTAACTATGGCTACACCTTC
TRBJ1-2 | TRBV6-5 | - | - | CASSSVNYGYTF | TGTGCCAGCAGTTCCGTAAACTATGGCTACACCTTC
TRBJ2-5 | TRBV7-9 | - | - | CASSPAGHQETQYF | TGTGCCAGCAGCCCAGCGGGCCACCAAGAGACCCAGTACTTC
TRBJ2-1 | TRBV5-1 | - | TRBD1 | CASSVGRQGLDEQFF | TGCGCCAGCAGTGTGGGAAGACAGGGGTTGGATGAGCAGTTCTTC
TRBJ1-3 | TRBV5-4 | - | TRBD1 | CASSPRGLGNTIYF | TGTGCCAGCAGCCCAAGGGGGCTTGGAAACACCATATATTTT
TRBJ1-2 | TRBV7-2 | - | TRBD1 | CASSFRGGDGYTF | TGTGCCAGCAGCTTTCGAGGGGGCGATGGCTACACCTTC
TRBJ1-2 | TRBV2 | - | - | CASSPLVDRTDGYTF | TGTGCCAGCAGTCCCCTGGTTGACAGAACAGATGGCTACACCTTC
TRBJ2-3 | TRBV5-6 | - | - | CASSLERADTQYF | TGTGCCAGCAGCTTGGAGCGGGCAGATACGCAGTATTTT
TRBJ2-7 | TRBV5-6 | - | TRBD1 | CASSSAGTGISGEQYF | TGTGCCAGCAGCTCGGCCGGGACAGGGATATCAGGGGAGCAGTACTTC
TRBJ1-3 | TRBV9 | - | TRBD1 | CASSGLQGAHGNTIYF | TGTGCCAGCAGCGGTCTACAGGGGGCGCATGGAAACACCATATATTTT
TRBJ1-2 | TRBV15 | few | TRBD1 | CATSRDPGGNYGYTF | TGTGCCACCAGCAGAGATCCAGGGGGCAACTATGGCTACACCTTC